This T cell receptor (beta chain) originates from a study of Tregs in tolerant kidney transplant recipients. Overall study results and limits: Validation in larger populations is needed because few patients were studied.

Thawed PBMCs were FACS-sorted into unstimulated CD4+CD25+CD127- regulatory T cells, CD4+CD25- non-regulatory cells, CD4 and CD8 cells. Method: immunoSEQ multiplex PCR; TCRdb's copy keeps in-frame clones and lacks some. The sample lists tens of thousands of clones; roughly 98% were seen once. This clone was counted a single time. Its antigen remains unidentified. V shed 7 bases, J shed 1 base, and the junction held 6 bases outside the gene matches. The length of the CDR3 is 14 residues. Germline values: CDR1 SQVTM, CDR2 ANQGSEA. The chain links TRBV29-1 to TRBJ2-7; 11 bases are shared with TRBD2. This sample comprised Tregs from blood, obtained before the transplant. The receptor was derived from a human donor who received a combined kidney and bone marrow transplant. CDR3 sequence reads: CSEWGLAVSYEQYF. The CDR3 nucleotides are TGCAGCGAATGGGGACTAGCGGTATCCTACGAGCAGTACTTC.